This T cell receptor (beta chain) came from a study of STAT5B mutations in CD4+ large granular lymphocyte leukemia. Regarding the study as a whole: Top patient clones used TRBV06 genes more often: 8/27 versus 2/35 in controls. The CD4+ versus CD8+ T-LGLL clonality difference may reflect limited sample size.

Regarding this clone: What it binds is unknown.

Germline trimming cut 0 bases from V and 6 bases from J; bases unmatched to any gene: 11. This CDR3 is 17 amino acids long. Germline V gives CDR1 LGHNA, CDR2 YSLEER. Assay: immunoSEQ multiplex PCR; the TCRdb copy retains only in-frame clones and omits some. Among some 27,000 clones listed, less than 85% were seen once. V gene TRBV4-3 combines with J gene TRBJ2-1, with 7 nucleotides matching TRBD2. This receptor was identified in a human donor in good health. Sample: CD4+ T cells from blood buffy coats. CDR3 region: CASSQDPRLVAGNEQFF. In DNA, the CDR3 is TGCGCCAGCAGCCAAGATCCCAGGCTAGTAGCGGGCAATGAGCAGTTCTTC.